Reported below is one T cell receptor (beta chain). The antigen remains unidentified. V was shortened by 4 bases and J by 5 bases, with 9 bases between the two germline ends. This CDR3 has 12 residues. CDR1 is SGHKS and CDR2 is YYEKEE in the germline V gene (reference sequence). This specimen belongs to a study of CD8+CD57+ T cells in acquired aplastic anemia. Across the whole study: On average, sorted CD4+ and CD8+ cells gave 3.2 ug of DNA. General observations from the study: For CD8+ Simpson's diversity, patients and controls showed no significant difference. Overlap between patients and controls comprised about 28 CD8+ CDR3 sequences.

Template material for TCR beta VDJ and CDR3 profiling consisted of genomic DNA. TCRdb reprocessed the reads with MiXCR, giving one entry per CDR3 protein. The data show around 150,000 distinct CDR3 sequences, approximately 44% seen once. The sequencing input was sorted CD4+, CD8+, or CD8+CD57+ T cells (not recorded which) from PBMCs. The V call is TRBV5-5, the J call TRBJ1-1; no clear D. The clonotype was recovered from a human donor in good health. The chain's CDR3 is CASSTSETEAFF. In nucleotides, the CDR3 is TGTGCCAGCAGCACCAGTGAGACTGAAGCTTTCTTT.